The next 8 T cell receptor beta chains were all read from a single sample in a study of T cells in Graves' hyperthyroidism and ophthalmopathy. Amplification targeted TCR beta CDR3 regions from RNA transcripts. TCR CDR3 underwent first-round RT-PCR with the HTBI primer set. TCRdb passed the multiplex PCR reads through MiXCR, listing each CDR3 protein once. In the table there are over 500,000 distinct CDR3 sequences, over 35% of which are singletons. The sample taken for sequencing was peripheral blood or thyroid tissue (not recorded which). The receptors originated from an adult woman with Graves' disease, either hyperthyroidism or ophthalmopathy (not recorded which).

Written as DNA, the CDR3 is TGTGCCAGCAGACCTCCGGGACTTTCCTACGAGCAGTACTTC. Encoded protein: CASRPPGLSYEQYF. The chain joins TRBV12-3 or TRBV12-4 to TRBJ2-7; TRBD2 might be the D (6 bases). The CDR3 length is 14 residues. Trimming removed 6 bases from V and 1 base from J, with 13 bases in between.

The chain employs TRBV12-3 or TRBV12-4 and TRBJ2-7, with D unclear. Trimming took off 2 bases at V and 4 bases at J, with 15 bases between the two ends. The CDR3 extends over 15 amino acids. CDR3 sequence reads: CASSLKGLTGYEQYF. Here the CDR3 DNA reads TGTGCCAGCAGTTTAAAAGGCCTTACTGGGTACGAGCAGTACTTC.

About this clonotype itself: One end of the junction is discordant with germline, which a read error may explain. The rearrangement links TRBV2 to TRBJ1-2; TRBD1 aligns across 11 bases. CDR1 and CDR2 (germline): SNHLY, FYNNEI. This CDR3 spans 15 amino acids. This CDR3 is CASNEHGQGAYGYTF. CDR3 coding DNA: TGTGCCAGCAATGAACATGGACAGGGGGCTTATGGCTACACCTTC.

This clonotype was seen many times. The chain carries TRBV29-1 and TRBJ1-1; maybe TRBD1 (6 bases). The V and J ends lost 5 bases and 1 base respectively, with 11 bases between them. Looked up from germline, CDR1 is SQVTM and CDR2 is ANQGSEA. The CDR3 spans 13 residues. In DNA form, the CDR3 reads TGCAGCGTTCTGACGGACAGGAACACTGAAGCTTTCTTT. It is translated as CSVLTDRNTEAFF.

The chain links TRBV7-2 to TRBJ2-7; 10 bases map to TRBD2. Unmatched junction bases numbered 8, after V lost 5 bases and J lost 4 bases. The germline gives CDR1 SGHTA, CDR2 FQGNSA. CDR3 size: 15 residues. CDR3 nucleotides: TGTGCCAGCAGCCAAGGGACTAGCGCTGTTTACGAGCAGTACTTC. Protein product: CASSQGTSAVYEQYF.

The table lists this clonotype with many counts. The CDR3 loop is CAIATGMNTEAFF. CDR3 sequence (DNA): TGTGCCATCGCGACAGGGATGAACACTGAAGCTTTCTTT. The V and J genes are TRBV10-3 and TRBJ1-1, with 7 nucleotides matching TRBD1. Germline assignment: CDR1 ENHRY and CDR2 SYGVKD. CDR3 size: 13 residues. V was pared by 8 bases and J by 0 bases, with 3 bases of the junction left unmatched.

The genes are TRBV20-1 and TRBJ2-2; 9 bases match TRBD1. Losses at the gene ends were 0 bases for V and 7 bases for J; bases not matched to a gene: 9. CDR3 length: 16 amino acids. The germline V gene has CDR1 DFQATT and CDR2 SNEGSKA (reference sequence). This CDR3 is CSARDMGQGELGELFF. The CDR3 DNA sequence: TGCAGTGCTAGAGATATGGGACAGGGAGAGCTCGGGGAGCTGTTTTTT.

Concerning this clonotype itself: The junction and the germline gene differ at one end; a read error may be behind it. The chain combines TRBV19 with TRBJ2-6, with D possibly TRBD1 on 6 matching bases. CDR3 size: 12 residues. The V gene's germline CDR1 is LNHDA and CDR2 SQIVND (reference sequence). The DNA of the CDR3 is TGTGCCAGTATCAATGAGGGGGACACTGAAGCTTTC. It specifies CASINEGDTEAF.